This T cell receptor (beta chain) was found in a study of blood T cell repertoires in COVID-19. About the research overall: Acute and convalescent COVID-19 samples came from the United States, Italy and Spain. T cells, B-cell-depleted T cells, or PBMCs provided the cDNA or gDNA that served as material.

Original processing methods: Amplification from reference gene primers served as the basis for estimated nucleated cell counts. TCRdb's table, derived via immunoSEQ multiplex PCR, lists solely in-frame clones and lacks some. Clone size and V and J calls were adopted from that table, with D and trimming inferred from the DNA. The table shows roughly 200,000 clones, with about three quarters occurring only once. The receptor was isolated from a woman in her fifties or sixties with active or convalescent COVID-19. The sequenced material came from peripheral blood.

CDR3 loop: CASSQVPGQGARTEAFF. In nucleotides, the CDR3 is TGTGCCAGCAGCCAAGTCCCGGGACAGGGGGCGAGGACTGAAGCTTTCTTT. The chain couples TRBV5-6 to TRBJ1-1, with 12 bases identical to TRBD1. With 4 bases clipped from V and 5 bases from J, the junction kept 12 bases outside the gene matches. The CDR3 runs 17 residues. Germline V gene sequence: CDR1 SGHDT, CDR2 YYEEEE.